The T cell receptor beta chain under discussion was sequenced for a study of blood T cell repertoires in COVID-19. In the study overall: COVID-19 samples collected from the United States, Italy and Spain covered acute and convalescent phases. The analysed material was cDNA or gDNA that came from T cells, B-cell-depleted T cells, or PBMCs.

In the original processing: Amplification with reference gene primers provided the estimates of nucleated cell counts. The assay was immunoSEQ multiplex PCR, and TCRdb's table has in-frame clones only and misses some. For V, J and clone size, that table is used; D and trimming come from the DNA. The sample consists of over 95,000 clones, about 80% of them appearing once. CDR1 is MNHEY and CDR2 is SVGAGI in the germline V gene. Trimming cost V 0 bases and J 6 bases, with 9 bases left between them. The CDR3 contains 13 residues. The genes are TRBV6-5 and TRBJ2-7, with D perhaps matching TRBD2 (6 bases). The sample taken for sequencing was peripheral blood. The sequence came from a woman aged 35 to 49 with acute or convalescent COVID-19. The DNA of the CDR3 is TGTGCCAGCAGTTACTCCGGGGGTGGCGAGCAGTACTTC. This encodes CASSYSGGGEQYF.